This TCR beta chain stems from a study of blood T cell repertoires in COVID-19. Study-level background: The United States, Italy and Spain supplied acute and convalescent COVID-19 samples. Nucleic acid was either cDNA or gDNA, and it came from T cells, B-cell-depleted T cells, or PBMCs.

Assay used: immunoSEQ multiplex PCR; TCRdb lists only in-frame clones, some missing. The repertoire has under 200,000 clones, approximately 90% of them found once; the top ten carry under 6.5%. Germline CDR1 SGHTA, CDR2 FQGTGA. Trimming left V 6 bases short and J 0 bases short, with 6 bases between. The CDR3 consists of 14 residues. This sequence joins TRBV7-3 and TRBJ2-6; D unresolved. The specimen was peripheral blood. The sequence derives from a man between 35 and 55 years old with active or convalescent COVID-19. CDR3: CASRISSGANVLTF. In DNA form, the CDR3 reads TGTGCCAGCAGGATTAGCTCTGGGGCCAACGTCCTGACTTTC.